Included here is one T cell receptor (beta chain) sequence, with context. No antigen is known for it. Within one base of it there is no much larger clone, and no base qualities were kept. Donors were healthy HIV-negative adults with no recently reported acute infections or vaccinations. Only Caucasian adults living in Nashville, Tennessee, USA were represented among the donors. CD4+ T cells were enriched through magnetic negative selection, after which naive cells were positively selected on CD45RA and the remaining negative fraction served as the memory subset. Blood was obtained by leukapheresis, after which PBMCs were separated by Ficoll-Histopaque density gradient centrifugation and cryopreserved in liquid nitrogen vapor phase. Analytical flow cytometry was used to check the purity and quantity of each magnetically sorted T cell population. From each sorted fraction, genomic DNA was isolated and quantified by UV absorbance on a Nanodrop 2000c.

The record originates from a study of shared clonotypes between healthy human individuals (dated by TCRdb to the early 2020s). Regarding the complete study: The cohort included a few men and a couple of women between 18 and 49 years of age. For each donor, CD4 naive and CD4 memory were each given three plates, CD8 naive was given two plates, and CD8 memory was given one plate. The study deeply sequenced blood TCR repertoires of five healthy adults to estimate repertoire size and the extent of clonotype sharing between individuals. To increase sequencing depth and limit assay-specific biases, different laboratories used diverse techniques to prepare libraries and sequence TCR repertoires. Between about 0.8 and 9 billion PBMCs per donor were obtained by leukapheresis. On the study overall, not on this receptor specifically: Across a handful of donors, roughly 5% of naive CD4, roughly 3.3% of naive CD8, under 2.5% of memory CD4, and about 0.44% of memory CD8 clonotypes were shared. Because the study included only a small number of donors, the genetic and exposure-history diversity represented was limited. Sampling was restricted to blood, and TCR repertoires in tissues likely differ from the TCR repertoires found in blood. Incomplete sequencing was indicated by rarefaction of sorted-subset datasets, despite the large sequencing depth. Higher generation probabilities were observed for clonotypes shared by all four sorted-subset donors than for non-shared clonotypes. Estimated clonotype richness was generally larger for naive than for memory subsets. Based on pairwise subsampling, the degree of clonotype sharing among donors was expected to be affected by sequencing depth.

Using the deep immunoSEQ assay, TCR CDR3 regions were amplified from genomic DNA by multiplex PCR. Extracted genomic DNA from each cell subset was distributed evenly across all wells of several immunoSEQ 96-well plates, and each plate was treated as a replicate. For sorted subsets, roughly 200 ng of genomic DNA, equivalent to 30,000 or so T cell genomes, went into each replicate PCR. Purified libraries were quantified with a Qubit 3.0 fluorometer, sized on a Bioanalyzer 2100, and re-quantified with the KAPA Library Quantification kit. Every immunoSEQ 96-well plate was sequenced on a dedicated single-read 150-cycle Illumina NextSeq 550 flow cell. The source study handled its data this way. The immunoSEQ output contained only junctional sequences without quality scores, so filtering could not match that applied to full-length reads. Sequences were annotated with PyIR, a Python wrapper for IgBLAST v1.9, using IMGT germline references to assign V/J genes and CDR3. Reads were filtered out if the reads had weak V/J assignments (E-value above 1e-6), no CDR3, stop codons, out-of-frame junctions, or ambiguous translated residues. A V3J clonotype was defined by an identical inferred V gene, J gene, and CDR3 amino acid sequence. To compute the percentage overlap between repertoires, the number of shared unique clonotypes was divided by the size of the smaller repertoire. Repertoire richness was assessed with RTK rarefaction, the Chao1 estimator, and Recon v2.1 estimates of unobserved clonotypes. For all TCRbeta clonotypes obtained by the gDNA method from a handful of donors, generation probabilities were computed with OLGA. In TCRdb, the immuneACCESS table is reduced to in-frame sequences with V and J assigned. These tables do not hold every clone; where another copy was compared, an unresolved V gene accounts for under half, and the others remain unexplained. V and J calls and clone size follow that table, whereas D and trimming were derived from the DNA. In all, the sample holds more than 900,000 clones, and approximately 78% of those were seen once. The top ten clonotypes cover 0.55% to 0.7% of the sample.

The clonotype comes from a man younger than 35 in good health. Some clones in this sample may be carry-over from other donors' samples. The specimen was memory CD4+ T cells from PBMCs. The intended sense of this specimen's cell subset or site label: CD45RA-negative fraction.

The DNA sequence reads TGCGCCAGCAGCTTGGTTTCAGGGGGGAACACTGAAGCTTTCTTT. Translated, this is CASSLVSGGNTEAFF. Recombination connected TRBV5-1 to TRBJ1-1, with 7 bases matching TRBD1. V is trimmed back by 0 bases and J by 1 base, and the junction contains 3 bases that no gene match accounts for. The CDR3 measures 15 amino acids from cysteine to phenylalanine. Here the CDR3 DNA is all that survives: 45 bases in frame from base 1. The CDR1 and CDR2 encoded by the germline V gene are SGHRS and YFSETQ.